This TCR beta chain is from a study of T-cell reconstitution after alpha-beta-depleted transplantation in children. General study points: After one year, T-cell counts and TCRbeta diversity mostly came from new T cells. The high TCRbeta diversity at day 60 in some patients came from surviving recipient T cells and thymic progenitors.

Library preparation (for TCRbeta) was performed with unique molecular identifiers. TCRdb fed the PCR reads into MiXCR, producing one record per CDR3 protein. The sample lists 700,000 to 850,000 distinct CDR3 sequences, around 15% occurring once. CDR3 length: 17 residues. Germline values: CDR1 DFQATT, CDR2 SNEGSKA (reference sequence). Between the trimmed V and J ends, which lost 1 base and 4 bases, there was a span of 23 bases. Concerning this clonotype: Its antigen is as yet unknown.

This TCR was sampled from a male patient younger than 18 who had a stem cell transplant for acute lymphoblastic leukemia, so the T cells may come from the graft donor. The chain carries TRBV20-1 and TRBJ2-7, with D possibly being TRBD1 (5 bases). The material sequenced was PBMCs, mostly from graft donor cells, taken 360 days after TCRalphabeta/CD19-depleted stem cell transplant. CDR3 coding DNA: TGCAGTGCTAGAGTCCCCAGGCGAAGGGGATTCCTATACGAGCAGTACTTC. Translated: CSARVPRRRGFLYEQYF.